These 10 T cell receptor beta chains share one sample of origin, sequenced in a study of blood T cells in healthy people across ages. It was with a sample-barcoded 5' primer and a J-beta primer mix that a second PCR of about 6 to 12 cycles was run. TCRdb reprocessed the 5' RACE reads via MiXCR and lists one record per CDR3 protein. This table has about 620,000 distinct CDR3 sequences, over 40% appearing once. The sample was blood. These receptors were taken from an elderly woman in good health.

The chain uses TRBV6-6 and TRBJ1-1; maybe TRBD1 (5 bases). V dropped 8 bases and J dropped 3 bases, with 16 bases sitting between them. Per germline, CDR1 MNHNY and CDR2 SVGAGI (reference sequence). CDR3 length: 14 amino acids. CDR3 amino acids: CASSGQFKDTEAFF. CDR3 sequence (DNA): TGTGCCAGCTCGGGGCAATTCAAGGACACTGAAGCTTTCTTT.

This clonotype was picked up many times. This chain links TRBV4-1 with TRBJ2-1; TRBD1 is a possible D gene (6 bases). The CDR3 has 16 residues. The germline V gene encodes CDR1 MGHRA and CDR2 YSYEKL. V was trimmed by 3 bases and J by 2 bases, leaving 14 bases between them. CDR3 sequence (DNA): TGCGCCAGCAGCCACAGGGGCCAGACTACCTACAATGAGCAGTTCTTC. Its protein is CASSHRGQTTYNEQFF.

This clonotype came up many times. The V call is TRBV7-9, the J call TRBJ1-1; no firm D call. Germline V gene lookup returns CDR1 SEHNR and CDR2 FQNEAQ (reference sequence). The CDR3 extends over 12 amino acids. The V end lost 2 bases, the J end lost 5 bases, and 6 bases lay between the germline ends. The CDR3 loop reads CASSLSVTEAFF. The DNA for the CDR3 is TGTGCCAGCAGCTTAAGTGTTACTGAAGCTTTCTTT.

This sequence joins TRBV24-1 and TRBJ2-3; D is undetermined. Looked up from germline, CDR1 is KGHDR and CDR2 is SFDVKD. The length of the CDR3 is 16 residues. Trimming left V 4 bases short and J 1 base short, with 14 bases between. CDR3 sequence (DNA): TGTGCCACCAGTGAGTCCCGAGCTGTTGGCACAGATACGCAGTATTTT. Its translation is CATSESRAVGTDTQYF.

J is TRBJ2-5 and V is TRBV29-1; D uncertain. Germline CDR1 SQVTM, CDR2 ANQGSEA. Deletions cut 4 bases from V and 1 base from J, with 7 bases between. CDR3 length equals 12 residues. In nucleotides, the CDR3 is TGCAGCGTTGCAGCCACCCAAGAGACCCAGTACTTC. Protein: CSVAATQETQYF. Full variable domain (rest looked up from reference TRBV29-1 and TRBJ2-5): SAVISQKPSRDICQRGTSLTIQCQVDSQVTMMFWYRQQPGQSLTLIATANQGSEATYESGFVIDKFPISRPNLTFSTLTVSNMSPEDSSIYLCSVAATQETQYFGPGTRLLVL.

V is TRBV5-1 and J is TRBJ2-3; TRBD2 might be the D (6 bases). V was cut by 2 bases and J by 2 bases, with 24 bases left in between. The CDR3 is made up of 19 amino acids. Germline lookup yields CDR1 SGHRS and CDR2 YFSETQ. The DNA of the CDR3 is TGCGCCAGCAGCTTCCCACTATTGGCCAGACGGGGGAACACAGATACGCAGTATTTT. Protein product: CASSFPLLARRGNTDTQYF.

At least ten counts were recorded for this clonotype. The rearrangement joins TRBV4-2 to TRBJ2-7; TRBD1 or TRBD2 may be the D gene (5 bases each). Trimming cost V 3 bases and J 2 bases, with 8 bases left between them. The CDR3 contains 13 residues. Per the germline V gene, CDR1 is LGHNA and CDR2 is YNFKEQ. CDR3 nucleotide sequence: TGTGCCAGCAGCCATCGGGGCCCCTACGAGCAGTACTTC. Translation: CASSHRGPYEQYF.

There are many counts of this clonotype. The chain is built from TRBV5-1 and TRBJ2-3; 10 nucleotides agree with TRBD1. V lost 0 bases and J lost 4; bases outside the gene matches: 2. The CDR3 length is 15 residues. Germline values: CDR1 SGHRS, CDR2 YFSETQ. CDR3 sequence reads: CASSLGTGGADTQYF. CDR3 nucleotides: TGCGCCAGCAGCTTGGGGACAGGGGGAGCAGATACGCAGTATTTT.

This clonotype was recorded at least ten times. The CDR3 sequence is CASSVGTGSYNEQFF. The DNA of the CDR3 is TGTGCCAGCAGCGTAGGGACAGGGTCCTACAATGAGCAGTTCTTC. The chain links TRBV9 to TRBJ2-1; 8 bases map to TRBD1. The J segment lost 1 base and the V segment lost 0 bases, leaving 0 bases of the junction unmatched. The CDR3 consists of 15 residues. Germline values: CDR1 SGDLS, CDR2 YYNGEE.

The chain uses TRBV6-5 and TRBJ2-1, with 10 bases that match TRBD2. CDR3 size: 16 residues. The J segment lost 4 bases and the V segment lost 2 bases, leaving 5 bases of the junction unmatched. CDR1 and CDR2 (germline): MNHEY, SVGAGI. In nucleotides, the CDR3 is TGTGCCAGCAGTTACACGAGCGGGGGGGTTTACAATGAGCAGTTCTTC. Translating it yields CASSYTSGGVYNEQFF.